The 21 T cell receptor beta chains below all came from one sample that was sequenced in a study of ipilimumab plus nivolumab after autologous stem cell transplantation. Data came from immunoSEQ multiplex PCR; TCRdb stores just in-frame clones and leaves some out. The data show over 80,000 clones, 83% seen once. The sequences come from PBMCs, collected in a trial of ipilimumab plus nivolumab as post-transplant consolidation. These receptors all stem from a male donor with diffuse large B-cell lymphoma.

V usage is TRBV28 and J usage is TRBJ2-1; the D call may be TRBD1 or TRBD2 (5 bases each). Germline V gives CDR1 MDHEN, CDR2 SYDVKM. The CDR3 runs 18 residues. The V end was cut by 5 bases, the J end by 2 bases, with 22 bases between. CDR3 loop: CASSAGSGTHLTYNEQFF. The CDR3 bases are TGTGCCAGCAGTGCAGGTTCCGGGACCCATCTTACCTACAATGAGCAGTTCTTC.

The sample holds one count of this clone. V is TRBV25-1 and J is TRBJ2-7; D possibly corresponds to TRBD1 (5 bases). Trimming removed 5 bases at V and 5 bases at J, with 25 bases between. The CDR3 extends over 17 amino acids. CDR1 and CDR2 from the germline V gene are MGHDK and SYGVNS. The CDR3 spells CASSSPAARQGGHEQYF. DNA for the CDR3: TGTGCCAGCAGTTCACCGGCTGCTCGGCAGGGCGGCCACGAGCAGTACTTC.

In DNA, the CDR3 is TGTGCCAGCAGCGGACGGACAGCCACAGATACGCAGTATTTT. It is translated as CASSGRTATDTQYF. The chain has TRBV7-2 and TRBJ2-3, with a weak D call TRBD1 (6 bases). Germline-derived CDR1 and CDR2 are SGHTA and FQGNSA. There are 14 residues in the CDR3. V lost 5 bases to trimming and J lost 2 bases, with 11 bases between them.

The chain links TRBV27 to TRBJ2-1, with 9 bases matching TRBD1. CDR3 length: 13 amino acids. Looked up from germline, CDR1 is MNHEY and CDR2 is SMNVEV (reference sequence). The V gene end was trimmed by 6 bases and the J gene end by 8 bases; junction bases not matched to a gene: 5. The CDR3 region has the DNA TGTGCCAGCAGGCGACAGGGGGAGGATGAGCAGTTCTTC. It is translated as CASRRQGEDEQFF.

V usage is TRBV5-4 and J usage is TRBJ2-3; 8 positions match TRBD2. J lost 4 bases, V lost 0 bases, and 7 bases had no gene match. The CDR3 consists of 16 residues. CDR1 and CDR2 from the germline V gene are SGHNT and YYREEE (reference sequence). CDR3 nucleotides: TGTGCCAGCAGCTTGGCCGGGGGCGGGGGGCCAGATACGCAGTATTTT. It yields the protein CASSLAGGGGPDTQYF.

The CDR3 DNA is TGTGCCAGCAGCCAGGGGACCCGGGGTCAGCCCCAGCATTTT. Translation gives CASSQGTRGQPQHF. The chain uses TRBV6-6 and TRBJ1-5, with a weak D call TRBD1 (6 bases). V was pared by 6 bases and J by 6 bases, with 15 bases between. Germline V CDR1 and CDR2: MNHNY, SVGAGI (reference sequence). The CDR3 is 14 residues long.

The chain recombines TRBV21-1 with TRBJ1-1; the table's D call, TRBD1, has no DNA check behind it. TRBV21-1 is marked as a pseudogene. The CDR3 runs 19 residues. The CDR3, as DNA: TGTGCCAGCAGCAATCAGTTGTTCCTTGCGAGGACAGGGGTGTACGGAGCTTTCTTT. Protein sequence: CASSNQLFLARTGVYGAFF.

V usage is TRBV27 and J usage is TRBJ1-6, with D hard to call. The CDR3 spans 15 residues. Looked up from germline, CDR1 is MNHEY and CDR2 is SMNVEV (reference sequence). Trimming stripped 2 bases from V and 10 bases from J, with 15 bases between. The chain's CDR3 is CASSLVIGGRSPLHF. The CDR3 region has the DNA TGTGCCAGCAGTTTAGTAATAGGTGGAAGGTCACCCCTCCACTTT.

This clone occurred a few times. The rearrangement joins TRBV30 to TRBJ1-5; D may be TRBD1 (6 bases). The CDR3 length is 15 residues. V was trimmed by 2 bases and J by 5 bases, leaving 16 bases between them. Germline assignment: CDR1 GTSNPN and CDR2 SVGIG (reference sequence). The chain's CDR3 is CAWSSLGAGDQPQHF. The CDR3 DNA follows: TGTGCCTGGAGTTCCCTTGGGGCAGGGGATCAGCCCCAGCATTTT.

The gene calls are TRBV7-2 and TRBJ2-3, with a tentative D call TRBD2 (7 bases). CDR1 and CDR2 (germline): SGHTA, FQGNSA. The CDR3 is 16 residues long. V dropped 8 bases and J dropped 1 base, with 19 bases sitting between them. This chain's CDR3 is CASGGGTGLRTDTQYF. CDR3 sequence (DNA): TGTGCCAGCGGGGGGGGCACGGGACTCCGCACAGATACGCAGTATTTT.

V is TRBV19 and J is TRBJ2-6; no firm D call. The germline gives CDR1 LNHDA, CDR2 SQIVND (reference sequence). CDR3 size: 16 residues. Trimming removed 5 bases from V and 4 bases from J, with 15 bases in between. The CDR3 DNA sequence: TGTGCCAGTAGTGCCCAGGAGTTGCGAGGGGCCAACGTCCTGACTTTC. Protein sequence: CASSAQELRGANVLTF.

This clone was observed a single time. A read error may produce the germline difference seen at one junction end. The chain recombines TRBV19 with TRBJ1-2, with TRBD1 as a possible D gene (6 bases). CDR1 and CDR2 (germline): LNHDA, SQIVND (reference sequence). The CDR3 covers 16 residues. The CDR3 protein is CASSPPRGTPKYGYTF. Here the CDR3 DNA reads TGTGCCAGTAGCCCCCCTAGGGGGACACCTAAGTATGGCTACACCTTC.

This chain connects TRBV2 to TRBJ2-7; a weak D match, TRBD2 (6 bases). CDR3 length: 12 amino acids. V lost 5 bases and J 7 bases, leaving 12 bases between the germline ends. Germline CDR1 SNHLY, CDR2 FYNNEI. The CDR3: CASSLERGEQYF. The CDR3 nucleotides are TGTGCCAGCAGTCTTGAACGGGGGGAGCAGTACTTC.

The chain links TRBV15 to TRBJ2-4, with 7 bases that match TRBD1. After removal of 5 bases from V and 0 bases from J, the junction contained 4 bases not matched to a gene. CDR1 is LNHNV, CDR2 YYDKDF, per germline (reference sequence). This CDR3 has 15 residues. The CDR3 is CATSEGTVAKNIQYF. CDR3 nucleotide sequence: TGTGCCACCAGCGAGGGGACAGTAGCCAAAAACATTCAGTACTTC. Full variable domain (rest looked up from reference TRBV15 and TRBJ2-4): DAMVIQNPRYQVTQFGKPVTLSCSQTLNHNVMYWYQQKSSQAPKLLFHYYDKDFNNEADTPDNFQSRRPNTSFCFLDIRSPGLGDTAMYLCATSEGTVAKNIQYFGAGTRLSVL.

CDR3 bases: TGTGCCAGCAGCTTAGTTTTAGGGGGGACTGAAGCTTTCTTT. Protein sequence: CASSLVLGGTEAFF. V and J are TRBV11-2 and TRBJ1-1, with D tentatively TRBD1 (6 bases). CDR1 is SGHAT, CDR2 FQNNGV, per germline. The CDR3 is 14 amino acids. V was clipped by 1 base and J by 5 bases, with 11 bases between them. The full variable domain, in which reference TRBV11-2 and TRBJ1-1 provide the parts outside the CDR3, is EAGVAQSPRYKIIEKRQSVAFWCNPISGHATLYWYQQILGQGPKLLIQFQNNGVVDDSQLPKDRFSAERLKGVDSTLKIQPAKLEDSAVYLCASSLVLGGTEAFFGQGTRLTVV.

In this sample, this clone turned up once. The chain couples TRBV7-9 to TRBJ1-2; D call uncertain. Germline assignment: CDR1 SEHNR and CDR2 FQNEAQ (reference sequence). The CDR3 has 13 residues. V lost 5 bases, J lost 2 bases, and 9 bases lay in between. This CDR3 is CASSPRRNYGYTF. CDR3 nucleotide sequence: TGTGCCAGCAGCCCCCGGAGGAACTATGGCTACACCTTC.

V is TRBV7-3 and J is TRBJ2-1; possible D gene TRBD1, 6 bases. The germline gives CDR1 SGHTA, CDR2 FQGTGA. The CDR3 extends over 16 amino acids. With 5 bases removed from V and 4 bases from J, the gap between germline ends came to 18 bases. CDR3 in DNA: TGTGCCAGCAGCCCCCGCGAGGGGGTAGGGTACAATGAGCAGTTCTTC. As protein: CASSPREGVGYNEQFF. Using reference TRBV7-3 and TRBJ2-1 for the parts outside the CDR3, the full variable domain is GAGVSQTPSNKVTEKGKYVELRCDPISGHTALYWYRQSLGQGPEFLIYFQGTGAADDSGLPNDRFFAVRPEGSVSTLKIQRTERGDSAVYLCASSPREGVGYNEQFFGPGTRLTVL.

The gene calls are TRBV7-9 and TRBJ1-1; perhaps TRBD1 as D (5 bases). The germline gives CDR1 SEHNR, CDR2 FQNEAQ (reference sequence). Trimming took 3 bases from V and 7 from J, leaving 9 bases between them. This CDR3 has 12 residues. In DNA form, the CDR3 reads TGTGCCAGCAGCTTCGGTCAGGGTGAAGCTTTCTTT. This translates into CASSFGQGEAFF.

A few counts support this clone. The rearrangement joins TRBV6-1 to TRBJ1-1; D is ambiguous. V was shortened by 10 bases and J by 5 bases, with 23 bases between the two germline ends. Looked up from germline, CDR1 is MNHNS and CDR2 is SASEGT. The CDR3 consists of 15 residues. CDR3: CATTESLLVRTEAFF. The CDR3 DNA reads TGTGCCACCACGGAATCCTTGCTTGTAAGGACTGAAGCTTTCTTT.

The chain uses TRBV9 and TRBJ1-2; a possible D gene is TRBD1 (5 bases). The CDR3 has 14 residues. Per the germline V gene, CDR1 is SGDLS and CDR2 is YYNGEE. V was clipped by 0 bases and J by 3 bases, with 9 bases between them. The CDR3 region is CASSVGGTDYGYTF. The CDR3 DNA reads TGTGCCAGCAGCGTAGGAGGGACGGACTATGGCTACACCTTC.

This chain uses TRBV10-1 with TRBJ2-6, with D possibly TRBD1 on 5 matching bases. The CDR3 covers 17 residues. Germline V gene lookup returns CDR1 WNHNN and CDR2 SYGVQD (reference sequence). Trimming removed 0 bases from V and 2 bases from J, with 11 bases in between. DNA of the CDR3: TGCGCCAGCAGTGAGTCGGTCTCAGGGACTGGGGCCAACGTCCTGACTTTC. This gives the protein CASSESVSGTGANVLTF.